This T cell receptor beta chain was documented in a study of OX40 agonist ivuxolimab in advanced cancers. For the study at large: Three patients responded partially, comprising one with hepatocellular carcinoma and two with cutaneous melanoma.

Produced via immunoSEQ multiplex PCR; TCRdb's table is partial and in-frame only. The table shows roughly 19,000 clones, with about 81% occurring only once. Comment on this clone: What it binds is not known.

V lost 3 bases and J 0 bases, leaving 9 bases between the germline ends. The CDR3 runs to 14 residues. Germline assignment: CDR1 MNHNY and CDR2 SVGAGI (reference sequence). Blood was sampled at baseline, cycle 4 day 1, and cycle 7 day 1. General observations from the study: Antigen specificity of clonally expanded peripheral T cells was not established. At 0.1 to 3.0 mg/kg and by week 6, CD4+ and CD8+ T cells in the blood had expanded clonally.

The rearrangement links TRBV6-6 to TRBJ2-7; D uncertain. The clonotype comes from an adult with an advanced solid tumor such as melanoma, head and neck, liver or kidney cancer. Here the sequenced sample was CD4+ or CD8+ T cells sorted from blood, taken in a trial of the OX40 agonist ivuxolimab. The CDR3 reads CASSYIDNSYEQYF. In nucleotides, the CDR3 is TGTGCCAGCAGTTATATTGACAACTCCTACGAGCAGTACTTC.